This T cell receptor (beta chain) was captured in a study of cytomegalovirus exposure and HLA in healthy donors. Turning to the study itself: HLA-typed donors were the source of around 87 million unique TCRs, which an early data release held.

Comments on this clone: The antigen is not known.

The PCR made use of 60 Vbeta and 13 Jbeta primers. Per the original methods: As a later analysis found, there were tens of millions of unique TCR beta chains, of which about 10 million were shared. Data came from immunoSEQ multiplex PCR; TCRdb stores just in-frame clones and leaves some out. Clone size and the V and J calls come from that table; the DNA yielded D and trimming. The table includes about 110,000 clones, around three quarters detected once. Germline V gives CDR1 MDHEN, CDR2 SYDVKM. This CDR3 region has 15 residues. The ends lost 6 bases at V and 2 bases at J; junction bases unmatched: 3. Study results and caveats: Fewer N-insertions than the roughly 670-donor mean were reportedly shown by an Asian-associated ancestry cluster in a later analysis. Another analysis was done later, and it associated 16,951 TCR beta sequences with HLA alleles at 0.05 false discovery rate.

The specimen sequenced was PBMCs. The origin of this receptor is a woman in her 50s in good health and CMV-seropositive. The gene calls are TRBV28 and TRBJ1-4; TRBD1 aligns across 10 bases. CDR3 protein: CASRSTGGTNEKLFF. The CDR3 DNA reads as TGTGCCAGCAGGTCGACAGGGGGCACTAATGAAAAACTGTTTTTT.